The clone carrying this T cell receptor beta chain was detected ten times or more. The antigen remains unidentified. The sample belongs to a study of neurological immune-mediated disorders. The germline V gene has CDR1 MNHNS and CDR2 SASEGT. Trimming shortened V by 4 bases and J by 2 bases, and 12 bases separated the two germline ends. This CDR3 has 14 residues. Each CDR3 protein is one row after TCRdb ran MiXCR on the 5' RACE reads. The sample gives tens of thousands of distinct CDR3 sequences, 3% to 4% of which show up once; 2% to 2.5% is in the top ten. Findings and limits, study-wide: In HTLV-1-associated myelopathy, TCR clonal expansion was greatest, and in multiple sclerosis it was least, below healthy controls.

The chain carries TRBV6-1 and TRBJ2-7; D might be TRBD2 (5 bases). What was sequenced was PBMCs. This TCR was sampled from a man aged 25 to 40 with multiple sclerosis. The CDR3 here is CASSGYGSAYEQYF. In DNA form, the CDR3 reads TGTGCCAGCAGTGGTTATGGGAGCGCCTACGAGCAGTACTTC.